These T cell receptor beta chains were read from a single sample in a study of blood T cell repertoires in COVID-19. TCRdb's table, derived via immunoSEQ multiplex PCR, lists solely in-frame clones and lacks some. The sample includes a few hundred thousand clones, approximately 78% seen only once; the top ten take about 9.3%. Sample: PBMCs or T cells enriched from blood (not recorded which). These receptors were taken from a man in his forties who had recovered from COVID-19. Each CDR3 is given with its conserved first and last residue. D genes are given only for firm matches. Clone size, where shown, is once, few, many, or a class for clones that have expanded.

j_call d_call cdr3_length clone_size v_call cdr3_nt cdr3_aa
TRBJ2-3 - 12 - TRBV11-2 TGTGCCAGCGCCCGGGGCACAGATACGCAGTATTTT CASARGTDTQYF
TRBJ1-2 - 13 once TRBV29-1 TGCAGCGTTGGGGTGGGGCTGGGATGGGGCTACACCTTC CSVGVGLGWGYTF
TRBJ2-5 TRBD1 15 - TRBV2 TGTGCCAGCAGTACTATGACAGGGAAGAGAGAGACCCAGTACTTC CASSTMTGKRETQYF
TRBJ2-1 - 16 - TRBV24-1 TGTGCCACCAGTGATCCGACTAGAGGGGCCTACAATGAGCAGTTCTTC CATSDPTRGAYNEQFF
TRBJ2-1 - 13 - TRBV7-3 TGTGCCAGCAGTTCGAGCTCCTACAATGAGCAGTTCTTC CASSSSSYNEQFF
TRBJ2-3 TRBD2 13 - TRBV19 TGTGCCAGTAGTGCCGGGGGGACAGATACGCAGTATTTT CASSAGGTDTQYF
TRBJ2-2 TRBD2 17 - TRBV12-5 TGTGCTAGTGCCATCTCTGGGACTAGACCCCTCACCGGGGAGCTGTTTTTT CASAISGTRPLTGELFF
TRBJ1-4 TRBD1 19 - TRBV4-1 TGCGCCAGCAGCCTTTCCTGGCAGGGACAGGGACTTGGTCCAGAAAAACTGTTTTTT CASSLSWQGQGLGPEKLFF
TRBJ2-1 - 12 - TRBV9 TGTGCCAGCAGTGATGATACGGGTGAGCAGTTCTTC CASSDDTGEQFF
TRBJ1-2 - 16 - TRBV19 TGTGCCAGTAGCCCAGGGGAGACTCCTAGGGTCTATGGCTACACCTTC CASSPGETPRVYGYTF
TRBJ2-7 TRBD2 15 once TRBV5-5 TGTGCCAGCAGGCGGACTAGCGGGGGTGAAAACGAGCAGTACTTC CASRRTSGGENEQYF
TRBJ2-2 - 17 - TRBV19 TGTGCCAGTACCATTGCGCGACAGGAGGATTACACCGGGGAGCTGTTTTTT CASTIARQEDYTGELFF
TRBJ2-2 TRBD1 18 - TRBV9 TGTGCCAGCAGCGTTCGTGGGACAGGGGACACAAACACCGGGGAGCTGTTTTTT CASSVRGTGDTNTGELFF
TRBJ2-7 TRBD1 15 once TRBV27 TGTGCCAGCAGCAAAGACGGGACAGGGTACTACGAGCAGTACTTC CASSKDGTGYYEQYF
TRBJ2-1 - 14 - TRBV9 TGTGCCAGCAGCGTAGAGCCGGTCGGGGATGAGCAGTTCTTC CASSVEPVGDEQFF
TRBJ1-6 - 12 - TRBV12-3/TRBV12-4 TGTGCCAGCAGTCTACCGAATTCACCCCTCCACTTT CASSLPNSPLHF
TRBJ1-4 - 18 - TRBV5-8 TGTGCCAGCAGCTTGGCGAGGATCGTCGGAGCAACTAATGAAAAACTGTTTTTT CASSLARIVGATNEKLFF
TRBJ1-3 - 11 - TRBV19 TGTGCCAGTCAGGGGGGAAACACCATATATTTT CASQGGNTIYF
TRBJ2-1 - 13 once TRBV6-5 TGTGCCAGCAGCTTAGGACAACCCAATGAGCAGTTCTTC CASSLGQPNEQFF
TRBJ2-7 TRBD2 15 - TRBV11-2 TGTGCCAGCAGCTTAAAACTAGCGGGAGGCTACGAGCAGTACTTC CASSLKLAGGYEQYF
TRBJ2-7 TRBD1 12 - TRBV18 TGTGCCAGCTCCCAGGGACAGTACGAGCAGTACTTC CASSQGQYEQYF
TRBJ2-7 - 15 few TRBV7-9 TGTGCCAGCAGCTTAACGGAGCACCAAGGGGACGAGCAGTACTTC CASSLTEHQGDEQYF
TRBJ1-4 - 13 few TRBV5-1 TGCGCCAGCAGCTCGCCAGGGTCGGGAAAACTGTTTTTT CASSSPGSGKLFF
TRBJ1-3 - 15 - TRBV6-5 TGTGCCAGCAGGTCCTACGGTCACTCTGGAAACACCATATATTTT CASRSYGHSGNTIYF
TRBJ1-1 TRBD1 16 - TRBV10-3 TGTGCCATCAGTGACCCGGGACAGGGGCGCGGAACTGAAGCTTTCTTT CAISDPGQGRGTEAFF
TRBJ1-2 - 14 - TRBV5-6 TGTGCCAGCAGCTTGGGCGTGGACAGATGGGGCTACACCTTC CASSLGVDRWGYTF
TRBJ2-3 TRBD1 14 - TRBV24-1 TGTGCCACCACATCGACAGGGCGCACAGATACGCAGTATTTT CATTSTGRTDTQYF
TRBJ1-1 - 16 - TRBV18 TGTGCCAGCTCACCACGGTTTCAGGCGGGGCCCACTGAAGCTTTCTTT CASSPRFQAGPTEAFF
TRBJ1-5 TRBD1 13 few TRBV28 TGTGCCAGCAGTTTATCCGGACAGGGACCCCAGCATTTT CASSLSGQGPQHF
TRBJ1-2 TRBD1 15 - TRBV18 TGTGCCAGCTCACCAAGCAGGGACAGGACCTATGGCTACACCTTC CASSPSRDRTYGYTF
TRBJ1-3 - 17 - TRBV15 TGTGCCACCAGTTCCCTGGGTCAGGGTGGCGATGGAAACACCATATATTTT CATSSLGQGGDGNTIYF
TRBJ2-7 TRBD1 13 - TRBV6-5 TGTGCCAGCAGTCGGGGACAGCTGTACGAGCAGTACTTC CASSRGQLYEQYF
TRBJ1-2 TRBD1 17 - TRBV4-2 TGTGCCAGCAGCCAACCCGGGACAGGGGACGCTGACTATGGCTACACCTTC CASSQPGTGDADYGYTF
TRBJ1-5 TRBD1 14 - TRBV27 TGTGCCAGCAGTTTTACAGGGGTTACTCAGCCCCAGCATTTT CASSFTGVTQPQHF
TRBJ2-1 TRBD2 15 - TRBV10-3 TGTGCCATCAGTGAGCGCGCGGGAGGGCCGAATGAGCAGTTCTTC CAISERAGGPNEQFF
TRBJ2-7 - 13 - TRBV4-2 TGTGCCAGCAGCAACGCAGATTTATACGAGCAGTACTTC CASSNADLYEQYF
TRBJ2-1 TRBD2 17 - TRBV14 TGTGCCAGCAGCCAAACAATTCGGACTAGCGGGAGGGATGAGCAGTTCTTC CASSQTIRTSGRDEQFF
TRBJ2-3 - 13 - TRBV29-1 TGCAGCGTTTCCCCGGGGATACGGGATACGCAGTATTTT CSVSPGIRDTQYF
TRBJ1-5 TRBD1 18 - TRBV9 TGTGCCAGCAGCCCCCGCGGGACAGGGGGCGTGAGCAATCAGCCCCAGCATTTT CASSPRGTGGVSNQPQHF
TRBJ2-1 - 18 - TRBV15 TGTGCCACCAGCAGCCAAATTAAGACATCGCGAAAGGACAATGAGCAGTTCTTC CATSSQIKTSRKDNEQFF
TRBJ2-7 TRBD1 16 - TRBV5-6 TGTGCCAGCAGCCTACTGACCGGGACAGGGGACAACGAGCAGTACTTC CASSLLTGTGDNEQYF
TRBJ2-7 - 15 - TRBV29-1 TGCAGCGTTGGGAGCCGGGAGAGGGGCTCCTACGAGCAGTACTTC CSVGSRERGSYEQYF
TRBJ1-1 - 13 - TRBV5-1 TGCGCCAGCAGCCCACGTCCCTCCGGGTCGGCTTTCTTT CASSPRPSGSAFF
TRBJ2-7 - 12 - TRBV29-1 TGCAGCGCTTCCATCCGCGGGGCCGAGCAGTACTTC CSASIRGAEQYF
TRBJ2-3 - 18 - TRBV5-1 TGCGCCAGCAGCTCGCGGGTCTTCGGTGGGAGACGTGGAGATACGCAGTATTTT CASSSRVFGGRRGDTQYF
TRBJ2-3 TRBD1 15 - TRBV5-1 TGCGCCAGCAGCTTGGGAGGGGGCGCGAGGGATACGCAGTATTTT CASSLGGGARDTQYF
TRBJ2-1 - 15 - TRBV7-2 TGTGCCAGCAGCTTTTCTCGAGGTGGCTACAATGAGCAGTTCTTC CASSFSRGGYNEQFF
TRBJ1-2 TRBD1 17 - TRBV4-2 TGTGCCAGCAGCCAGGATTTCTCGGGACAGGGGGTCTATGGCTACACCTTC CASSQDFSGQGVYGYTF
TRBJ1-2 TRBD1 13 - TRBV12-5 TGTGCTAGTGGTCAGGACAGGAACTATGGCTACACCTTC CASGQDRNYGYTF
TRBJ1-4 - 17 - TRBV7-8 TGTGCCAGCAGCCCAAGTAAGGTCGCAGGCCGTAATGAAAAACTGTTTTTT CASSPSKVAGRNEKLFF